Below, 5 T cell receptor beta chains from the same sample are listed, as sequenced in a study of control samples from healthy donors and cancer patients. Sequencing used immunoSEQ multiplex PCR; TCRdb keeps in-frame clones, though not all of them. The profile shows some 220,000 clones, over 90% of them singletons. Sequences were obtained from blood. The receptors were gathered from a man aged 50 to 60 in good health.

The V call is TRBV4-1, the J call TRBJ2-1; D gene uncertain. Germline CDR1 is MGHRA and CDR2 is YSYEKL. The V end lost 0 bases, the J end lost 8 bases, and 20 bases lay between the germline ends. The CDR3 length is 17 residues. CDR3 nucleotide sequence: TGCGCCAGCAGCCAAGAAGGGTATCAGGCTAGACCCGATGAGCAGTTCTTC. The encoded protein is CASSQEGYQARPDEQFF.

This CDR3 reads CASSPGLAGGSEQYF. The CDR3 DNA is TGTGCCAGCAGCCCTGGACTAGCGGGGGGGTCCGAGCAGTACTTC. The J gene is TRBJ2-7, the V gene TRBV7-3; 15 nucleotides align to TRBD2. CDR1 is SGHTA and CDR2 is FQGTGA in the germline V gene. CDR3 length: 15 amino acids. Trimming took 5 bases from V and 6 from J; bases not matched to a gene: 5.

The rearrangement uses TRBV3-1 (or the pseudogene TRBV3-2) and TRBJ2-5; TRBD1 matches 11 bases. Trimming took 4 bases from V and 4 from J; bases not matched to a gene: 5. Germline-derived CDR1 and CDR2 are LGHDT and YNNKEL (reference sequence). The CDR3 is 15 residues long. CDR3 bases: TGTGCCAGCAGCCGTGGACAGGGGGCCGTAGAGACCCAGTACTTC. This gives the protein CASSRGQGAVETQYF.

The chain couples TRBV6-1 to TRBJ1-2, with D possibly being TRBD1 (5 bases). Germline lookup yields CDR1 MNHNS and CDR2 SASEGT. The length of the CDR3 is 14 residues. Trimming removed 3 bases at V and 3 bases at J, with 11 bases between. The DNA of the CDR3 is TGTGCCAGCAGTGAGTGGGGCCCAGACTATGGCTACACCTTC. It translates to CASSEWGPDYGYTF.

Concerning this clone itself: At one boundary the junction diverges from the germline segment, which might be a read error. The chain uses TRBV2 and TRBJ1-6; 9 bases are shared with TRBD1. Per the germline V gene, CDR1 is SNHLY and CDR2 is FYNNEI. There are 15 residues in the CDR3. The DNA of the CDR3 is TGTGCCAGCAGGGAAGAGGGGACAGGGAATTCACCCCTCCACTTT. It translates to CASREEGTGNSPLHF. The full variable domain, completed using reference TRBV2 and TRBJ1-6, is EPEVTQTPSHQVTQMGQEVILRCVPISNHLYFYWYRQILGQKVEFLVSFYNNEISEKSEIFDDQFSVERPDGSNFTLKIRSTKLEDSAMYFCASREEGTGNSPLHFGNGTRLTVT.